The present TCR beta chain was sequenced within a study of T cell changes during pregnancy in multiple sclerosis. The CDR3 loop spans 14 amino acids. The germline CDR1 and CDR2 sequences are MNHNY and SVGAGI (reference sequence). Germline trimming cut 5 bases from V and 5 bases from J; bases unmatched to any gene: 6. The method was immunoSEQ multiplex PCR; TCRdb's version includes in-frame clones alone and lacks a portion of them. The table records more than 90,000 clones, around 92% of them present only once. This TCR came from a female donor with multiple sclerosis, enrolled in a pregnancy study. The chain joins TRBV6-6 to TRBJ1-5; 7 bases are shared with TRBD1. This specimen was peripheral blood, taken after pregnancy. DNA of the CDR3: TGTGCCAGCAGTATCGGACAGGAGCATCAGCCCCAGCATTTT. This codes for CASSIGQEHQPQHF.